These 4 T cell receptor beta chains were all obtained from the same sample, sequenced in a study of Ad26.COV2.S vaccination and SARS-CoV-2 variants (dated by TCRdb to the early 2020s). This sample's treatment or condition label indicates: about 20 received Ad26.COV2.S at low or high dose, single or two shots; about 5 received placebo; per-sample allocation not given. For vaccine and placebo recipients, the sequenced repertoires came from samples collected on day 63 after the first injection. The protocol used for the library was the immunoSEQ multiplex PCR assay. TCRdb took this table from immuneACCESS and kept in-frame rearrangements with V and J called. Such tables lack part of the clones; where checked against another copy, unresolved V genes explain under half of the gap, and the rest is unexplained. A total of about 480,000 clones appear in this sample, approximately 88% of them only once. Roughly 13% of the sample comes from the top ten.

Specimen: peripheral blood, collected in a trial of Ad26.COV2.S vaccine versus placebo. These receptors all come from a person between 18 and 65 years old who received the Ad26.COV2.S COVID-19 vaccine or a placebo.

The J gene is TRBJ1-2, the V gene TRBV3-1 (or the pseudogene TRBV3-2); 7 nucleotides agree with TRBD1. V dropped 4 bases and J dropped 1; count of bases not matched to a gene: 9. CDR1 and CDR2 (germline): LGHDT, YNNKEL (reference sequence). The CDR3 is made up of 16 amino acids. The CDR3: CASSPSGQRNNYGYTF. The DNA of the CDR3 is TGTGCCAGCAGCCCCTCGGGACAGAGAAATAACTATGGCTACACCTTC.

This clone was observed once. The chain uses TRBV18 and TRBJ1-6; D may be TRBD1 (6 bases). Germline CDR1 is KGHSH and CDR2 is LQKENI. The CDR3 consists of 14 residues. V lost 2 bases and J lost 9, with 11 bases in between. CDR3 nucleotides: TGTGCCAGCTCACCAGGGAGGGGGATTTCACCCCTCCACTTT. This encodes CASSPGRGISPLHF.

This clone has a single count. The chain carries TRBV30 and TRBJ2-1, with D possibly called TRBD1 or TRBD2 (7 bases each). Germline assignment: CDR1 GTSNPN and CDR2 SVGIG (reference sequence). The CDR3 totals 16 residues. Trimming took off 0 bases at V and 12 bases at J, with 24 bases between the two ends. DNA for the CDR3: TGTGCCTGGAGTGTAGGGTCAGGGGGGGTCCGGAACCGGCAGTTCTTC. It yields the protein CAWSVGSGGVRNRQFF.

The chain is built from TRBV7-2 and TRBJ2-7; tentative D call: TRBD1 (6 bases). CDR3 size: 14 residues. The V end lost 4 bases, the J end lost 5 bases, and 15 bases lay between the germline ends. CDR1 and CDR2 from the germline V gene are SGHTA and FQGNSA. The CDR3: CASSSAGTSHEQYF. The CDR3 coding sequence is TGTGCCAGCAGCTCCGCCGGGACAAGCCACGAGCAGTACTTC.